This T cell receptor beta chain was obtained from a study of regulatory T cells in long-lasting Graves disease. Whole-study context: The antithyroid drugs taken by newly diagnosed Graves' patients had been used for under 3 months.

Relying on iRepertoire HTBI primers and Arm-PCR of CDR3 regions, the team built TCR beta libraries. TCRdb analysed the multiplex PCR reads with MiXCR anew, one entry per CDR3 protein. The sample lists 350,000 to 450,000 distinct CDR3 sequences, around 16% occurring once. General observations from the study: Lower TCR diversity was seen in persistent Graves' patients than in newly diagnosed ones.

This clonotype appeared many times. Its antigen is undetermined. This sample's time point: newly diagnosed GD, antithyroid drugs for less than 3 months. Researchers made the TCR library from RNA that was extracted from PBMCs. The same specimen was also included in a second study, on T cells in Graves' hyperthyroidism and ophthalmopathy.

This receptor was obtained from a woman in her forties with Graves disease. Sequenced material: peripheral blood mononuclear cells (PBMCs), taken at new diagnosis, from a patient treated with antithyroid drugs.

CDR3 region: CASSTGISYNEQFF. The CDR3 DNA sequence: TGTGCCAGCAGTACGGGGATCTCCTACAATGAGCAGTTCTTC. The J gene is TRBJ2-1, the V gene TRBV12-3 or TRBV12-4; the D gene is possibly TRBD2 (5 bases). V shed 5 bases and J shed 0 bases, with 8 bases lying between them. This CDR3 has 14 amino acids.